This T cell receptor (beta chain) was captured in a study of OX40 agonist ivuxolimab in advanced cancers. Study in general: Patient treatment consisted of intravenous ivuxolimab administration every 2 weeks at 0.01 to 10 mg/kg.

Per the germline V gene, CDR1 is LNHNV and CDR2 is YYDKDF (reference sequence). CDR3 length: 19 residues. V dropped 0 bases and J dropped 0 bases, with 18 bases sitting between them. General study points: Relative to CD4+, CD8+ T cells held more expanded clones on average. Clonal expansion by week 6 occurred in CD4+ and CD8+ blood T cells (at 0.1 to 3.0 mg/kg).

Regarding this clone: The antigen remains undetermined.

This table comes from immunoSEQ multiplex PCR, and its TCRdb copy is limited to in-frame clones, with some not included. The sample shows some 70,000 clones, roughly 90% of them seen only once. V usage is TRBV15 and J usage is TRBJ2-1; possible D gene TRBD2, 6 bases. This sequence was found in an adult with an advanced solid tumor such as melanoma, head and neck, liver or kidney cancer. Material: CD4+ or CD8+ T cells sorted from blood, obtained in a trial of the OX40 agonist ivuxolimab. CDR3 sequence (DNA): TGTGCCACCAGCAGAGATTCGCGACTAGGACGTCCCTCCTACAATGAGCAGTTCTTC. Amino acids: CATSRDSRLGRPSYNEQFF.